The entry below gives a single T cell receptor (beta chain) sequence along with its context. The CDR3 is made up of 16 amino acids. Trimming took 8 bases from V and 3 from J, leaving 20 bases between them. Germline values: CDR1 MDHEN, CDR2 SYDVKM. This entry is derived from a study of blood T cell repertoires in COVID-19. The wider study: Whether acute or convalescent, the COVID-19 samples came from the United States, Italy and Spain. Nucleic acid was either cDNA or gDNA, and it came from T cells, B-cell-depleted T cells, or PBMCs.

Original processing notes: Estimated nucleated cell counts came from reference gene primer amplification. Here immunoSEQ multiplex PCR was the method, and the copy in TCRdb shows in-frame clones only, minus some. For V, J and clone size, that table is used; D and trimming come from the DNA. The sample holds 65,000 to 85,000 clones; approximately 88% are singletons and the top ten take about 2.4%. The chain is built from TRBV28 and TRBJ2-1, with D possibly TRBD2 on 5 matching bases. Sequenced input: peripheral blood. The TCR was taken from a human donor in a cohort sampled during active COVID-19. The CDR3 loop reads CASYSWPSAGYNEQFF. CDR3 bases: TGTGCCAGCTATTCCTGGCCATCCGCGGGCTACAATGAGCAGTTCTTC. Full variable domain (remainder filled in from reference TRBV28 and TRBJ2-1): DVKVTQSSRYLVKRTGEKVFLECVQDMDHENMFWYRQDPGLGLRLIYFSYDVKMKEKGDIPEGYSVSREKKERFSLILESASTNQTSMYLCASYSWPSAGYNEQFFGPGTRLTVL.